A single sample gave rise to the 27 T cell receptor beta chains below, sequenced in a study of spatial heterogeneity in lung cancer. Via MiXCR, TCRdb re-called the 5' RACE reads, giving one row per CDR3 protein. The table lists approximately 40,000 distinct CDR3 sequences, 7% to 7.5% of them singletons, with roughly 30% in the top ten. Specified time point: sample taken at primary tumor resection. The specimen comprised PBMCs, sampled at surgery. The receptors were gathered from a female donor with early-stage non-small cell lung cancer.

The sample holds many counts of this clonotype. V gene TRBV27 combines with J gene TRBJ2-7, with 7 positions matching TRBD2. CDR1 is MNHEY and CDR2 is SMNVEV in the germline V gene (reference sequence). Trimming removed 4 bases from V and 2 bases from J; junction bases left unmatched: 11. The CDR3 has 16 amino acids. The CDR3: CASSSLRGVNPYEQYF. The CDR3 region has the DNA TGTGCCAGCAGTTCACTACGGGGGGTTAACCCCTACGAGCAGTACTTC.

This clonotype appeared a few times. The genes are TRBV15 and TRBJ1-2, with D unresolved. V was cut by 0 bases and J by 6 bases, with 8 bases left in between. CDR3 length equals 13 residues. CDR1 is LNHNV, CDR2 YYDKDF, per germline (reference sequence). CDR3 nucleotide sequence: TGTGCCACCAGCAGAGATTTGGGGAATGGCTACACCTTC. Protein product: CATSRDLGNGYTF.

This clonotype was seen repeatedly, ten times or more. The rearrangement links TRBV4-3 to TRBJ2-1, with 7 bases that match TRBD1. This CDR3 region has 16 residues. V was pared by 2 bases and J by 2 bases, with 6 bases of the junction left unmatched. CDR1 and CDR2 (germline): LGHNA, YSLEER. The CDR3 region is CASSQMTGTTYNEQFF. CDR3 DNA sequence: TGCGCCAGCAGCCAAATGACAGGGACCACCTACAATGAGCAGTTCTTC.

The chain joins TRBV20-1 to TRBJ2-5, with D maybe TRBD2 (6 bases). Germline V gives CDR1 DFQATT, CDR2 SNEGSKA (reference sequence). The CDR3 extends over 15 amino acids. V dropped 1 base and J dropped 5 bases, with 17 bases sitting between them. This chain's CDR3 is CSARVQGDFRETQYF. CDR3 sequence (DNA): TGCAGTGCTAGAGTACAAGGGGACTTTAGGGAGACCCAGTACTTC.

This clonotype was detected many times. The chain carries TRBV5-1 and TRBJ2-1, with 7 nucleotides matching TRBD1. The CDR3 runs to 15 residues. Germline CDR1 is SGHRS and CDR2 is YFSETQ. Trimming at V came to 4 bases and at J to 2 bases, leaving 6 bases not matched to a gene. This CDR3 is CASSGGDRAYNEQFF. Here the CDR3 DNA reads TGCGCCAGCAGCGGCGGCGACAGGGCCTACAATGAGCAGTTCTTC.

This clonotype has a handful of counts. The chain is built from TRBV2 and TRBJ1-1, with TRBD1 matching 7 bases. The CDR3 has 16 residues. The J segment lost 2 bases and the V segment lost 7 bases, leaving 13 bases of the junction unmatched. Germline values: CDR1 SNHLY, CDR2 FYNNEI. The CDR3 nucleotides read TGTGCCAGCACGAAGGAGGGGGCGCGATCTAACACTGAAGCTTTCTTT. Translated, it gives CASTKEGARSNTEAFF.

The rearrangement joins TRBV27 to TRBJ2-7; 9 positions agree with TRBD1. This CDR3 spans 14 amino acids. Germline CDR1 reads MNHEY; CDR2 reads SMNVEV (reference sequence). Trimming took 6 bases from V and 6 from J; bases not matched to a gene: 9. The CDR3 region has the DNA TGTGCCAGCAGCCTACAGGGGGCGCAAGGCGAGCAGTACTTC. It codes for CASSLQGAQGEQYF.

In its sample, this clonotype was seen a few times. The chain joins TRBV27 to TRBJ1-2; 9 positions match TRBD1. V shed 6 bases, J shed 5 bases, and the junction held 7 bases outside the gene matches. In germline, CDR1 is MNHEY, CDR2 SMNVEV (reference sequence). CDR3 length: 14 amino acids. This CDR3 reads CASSPDRGRYGYTF. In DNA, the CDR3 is TGTGCCAGCAGCCCTGACAGGGGGAGGTATGGCTACACCTTC.

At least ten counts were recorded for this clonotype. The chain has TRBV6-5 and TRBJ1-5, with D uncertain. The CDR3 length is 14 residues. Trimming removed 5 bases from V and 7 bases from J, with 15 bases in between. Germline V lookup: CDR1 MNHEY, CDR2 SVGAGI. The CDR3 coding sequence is TGTGCCAGCAGTGTAGGGATCTATGAGCAGCCCCAGCATTTT. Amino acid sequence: CASSVGIYEQPQHF.

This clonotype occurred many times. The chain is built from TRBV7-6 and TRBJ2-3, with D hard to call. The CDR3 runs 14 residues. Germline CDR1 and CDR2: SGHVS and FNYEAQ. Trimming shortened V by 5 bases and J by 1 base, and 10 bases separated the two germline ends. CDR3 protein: CASSPEAGTDTQYF. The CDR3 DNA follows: TGTGCCAGCAGCCCAGAGGCTGGCACAGATACGCAGTATTTT.

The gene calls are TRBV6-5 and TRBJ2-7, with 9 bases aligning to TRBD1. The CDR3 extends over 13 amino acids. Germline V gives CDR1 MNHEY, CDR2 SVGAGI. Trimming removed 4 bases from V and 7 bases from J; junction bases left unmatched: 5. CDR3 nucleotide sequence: TGTGCCAGCAGTTCACAGGGGGCCGGGGAGCAGTACTTC. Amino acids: CASSSQGAGEQYF.

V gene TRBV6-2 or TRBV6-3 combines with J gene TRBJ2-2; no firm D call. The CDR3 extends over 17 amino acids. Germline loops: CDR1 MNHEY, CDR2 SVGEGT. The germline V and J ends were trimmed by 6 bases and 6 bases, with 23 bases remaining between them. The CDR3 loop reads CASSLTDVKLVAGELFF. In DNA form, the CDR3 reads TGTGCCAGCAGCCTAACGGACGTAAAGCTTGTCGCCGGGGAGCTGTTTTTT.

The CDR3, as DNA: TGTGCCGTCCAAGGGACATCGGCCGCCTATGGCTACACCTTC. Protein product: CAVQGTSAAYGYTF. V gene TRBV6-6 combines with J gene TRBJ1-2, with D maybe TRBD1 (6 bases). The ends were cut back, 11 bases at V and 4 bases at J, with 20 bases in the middle. Germline CDR1 MNHNY, CDR2 SVGAGI (reference sequence). The length of the CDR3 is 14 residues.

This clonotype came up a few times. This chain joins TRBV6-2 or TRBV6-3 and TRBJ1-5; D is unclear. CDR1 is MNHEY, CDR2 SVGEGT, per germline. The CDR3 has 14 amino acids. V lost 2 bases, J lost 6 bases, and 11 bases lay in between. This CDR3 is CASSYIQVSQPQHF. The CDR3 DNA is TGTGCCAGCAGTTACATCCAGGTCAGTCAGCCCCAGCATTTT.

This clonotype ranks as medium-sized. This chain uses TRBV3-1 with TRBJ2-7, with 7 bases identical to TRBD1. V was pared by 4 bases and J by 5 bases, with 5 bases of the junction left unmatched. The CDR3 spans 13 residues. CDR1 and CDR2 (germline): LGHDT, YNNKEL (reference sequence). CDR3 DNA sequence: TGTGCCAGCAGCCCGACAGGGATCGACGAGCAGTACTTC. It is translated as CASSPTGIDEQYF.

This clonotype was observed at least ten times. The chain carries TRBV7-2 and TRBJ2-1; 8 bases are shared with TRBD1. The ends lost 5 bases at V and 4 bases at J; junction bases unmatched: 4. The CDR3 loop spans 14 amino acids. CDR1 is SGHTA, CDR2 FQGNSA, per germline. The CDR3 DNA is TGTGCCAGCAGCAACAGGGGGAGTTACAATGAGCAGTTCTTC. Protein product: CASSNRGSYNEQFF.

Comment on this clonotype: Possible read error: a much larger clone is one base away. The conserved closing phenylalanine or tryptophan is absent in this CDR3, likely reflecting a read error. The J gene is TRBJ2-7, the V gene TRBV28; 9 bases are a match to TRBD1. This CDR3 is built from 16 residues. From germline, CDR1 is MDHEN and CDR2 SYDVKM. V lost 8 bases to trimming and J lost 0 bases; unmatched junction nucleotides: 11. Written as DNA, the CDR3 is TGTGCCAGCTCATATTTGCTGGGACAGGGCTCCTACGAGCAGTACTCC. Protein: CASSYLLGQGSYEQYS.

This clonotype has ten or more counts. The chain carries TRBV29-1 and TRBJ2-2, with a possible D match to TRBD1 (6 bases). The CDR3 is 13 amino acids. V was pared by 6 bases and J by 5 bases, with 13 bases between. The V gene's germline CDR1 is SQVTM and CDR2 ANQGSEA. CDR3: CSVYRVETGELFF. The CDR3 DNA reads TGCAGCGTCTACAGGGTCGAAACCGGGGAGCTGTTTTTT.

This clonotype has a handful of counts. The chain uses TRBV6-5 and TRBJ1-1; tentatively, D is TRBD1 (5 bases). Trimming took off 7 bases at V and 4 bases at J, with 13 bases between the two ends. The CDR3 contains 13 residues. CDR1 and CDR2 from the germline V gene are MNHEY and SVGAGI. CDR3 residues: CASTLAGTTEAFF. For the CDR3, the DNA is TGTGCCAGCACTCTCGCAGGGACCACTGAAGCTTTCTTT.

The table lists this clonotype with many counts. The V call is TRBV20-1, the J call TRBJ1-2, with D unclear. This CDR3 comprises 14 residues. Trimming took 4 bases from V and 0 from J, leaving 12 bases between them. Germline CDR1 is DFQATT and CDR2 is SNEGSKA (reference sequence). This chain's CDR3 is CSAIEGYPNYGYTF. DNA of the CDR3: TGCAGTGCTATAGAGGGCTACCCTAACTATGGCTACACCTTC.

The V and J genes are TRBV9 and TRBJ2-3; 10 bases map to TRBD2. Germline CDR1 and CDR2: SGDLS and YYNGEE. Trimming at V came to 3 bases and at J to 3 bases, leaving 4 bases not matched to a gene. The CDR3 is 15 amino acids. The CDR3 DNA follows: TGTGCCAGCAGCGCCCTTAGCGGGAGGACAGATACGCAGTATTTT. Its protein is CASSALSGRTDTQYF.

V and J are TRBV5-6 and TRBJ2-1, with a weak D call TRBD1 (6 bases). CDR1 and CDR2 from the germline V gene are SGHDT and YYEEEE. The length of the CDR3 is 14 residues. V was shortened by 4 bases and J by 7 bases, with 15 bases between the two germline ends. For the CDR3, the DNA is TGTGCCAGCAGCCGGGGTACAGGGCGGAATGAGCAGTTCTTC. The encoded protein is CASSRGTGRNEQFF.

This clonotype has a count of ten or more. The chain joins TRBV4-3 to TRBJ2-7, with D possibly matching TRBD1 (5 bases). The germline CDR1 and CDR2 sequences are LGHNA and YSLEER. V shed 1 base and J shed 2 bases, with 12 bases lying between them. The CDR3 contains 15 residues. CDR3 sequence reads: CASSQALEGAYEQYF. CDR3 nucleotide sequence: TGCGCCAGCAGCCAAGCTCTAGAAGGGGCCTACGAGCAGTACTTC.

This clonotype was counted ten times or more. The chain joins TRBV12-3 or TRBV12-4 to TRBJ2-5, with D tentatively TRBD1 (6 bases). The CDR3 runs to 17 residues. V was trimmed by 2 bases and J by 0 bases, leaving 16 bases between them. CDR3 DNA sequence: TGTGCCAGCAGTTTATTTCCAGGGGCCTCGTACCAAGAGACCCAGTACTTC. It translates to CASSLFPGASYQETQYF.

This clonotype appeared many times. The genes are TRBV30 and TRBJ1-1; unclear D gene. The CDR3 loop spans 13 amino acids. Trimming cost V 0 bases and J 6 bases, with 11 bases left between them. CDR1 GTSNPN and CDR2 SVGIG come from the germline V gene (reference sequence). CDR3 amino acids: CAWSVGWRAEAFF. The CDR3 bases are TGTGCCTGGAGTGTGGGGTGGAGGGCTGAAGCTTTCTTT.

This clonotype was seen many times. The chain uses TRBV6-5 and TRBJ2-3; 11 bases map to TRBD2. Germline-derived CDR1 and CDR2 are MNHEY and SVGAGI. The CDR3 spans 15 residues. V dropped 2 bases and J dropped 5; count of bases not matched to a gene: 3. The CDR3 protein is CASSYKGLAGDTQYF. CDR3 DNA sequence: TGTGCCAGCAGTTACAAAGGACTAGCGGGAGATACGCAGTATTTT.

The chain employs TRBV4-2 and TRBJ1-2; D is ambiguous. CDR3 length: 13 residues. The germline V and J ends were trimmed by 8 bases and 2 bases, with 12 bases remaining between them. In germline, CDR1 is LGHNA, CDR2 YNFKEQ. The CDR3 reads CASGDQTNYGYTF. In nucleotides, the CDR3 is TGTGCCAGCGGAGACCAGACCAACTATGGCTACACCTTC.